Described below is a single TCR beta chain sequence and its context. This entry comes from a study of blood T cell repertoires in COVID-19. Background on the study: The samples span acute and convalescent COVID-19 from the United States, Italy and Spain. The cDNA or gDNA used as material had been derived from T cells, B-cell-depleted T cells, or PBMCs.

Per the original data handling: Nucleated cell counts were estimated from reference gene primer amplification. TCRdb keeps only in-frame clones here, not all; method: immunoSEQ multiplex PCR. That table furnishes V, J and clone size, whereas the DNA furnished D and trimming. The table includes about 160,000 clones, 70% to 90% detected once. The germline gives CDR1 MNHNS, CDR2 SASEGT. This CDR3 spans 15 amino acids. Trimming cost V 3 bases and J 9 bases; bases outside gene matches: 6. The sequenced sample was peripheral blood. The V and J genes are TRBV6-1 and TRBJ2-1, with TRBD2 matching over 12 bases. The receptor was isolated from an older man with acute or convalescent COVID-19. DNA of the CDR3: TGTGCCAGCAGTGAGACTAGCGGGAGATCGGGTGAGCAGTTCTTC. It yields the protein CASSETSGRSGEQFF.